This paragraph reports one T cell receptor beta chain. Antigen unknown. The method was immunoSEQ multiplex PCR; TCRdb's version includes in-frame clones alone and lacks a portion of them. The sample carries about 16,000 clones, 80% to 90% recorded once. The sample comes from a study of high-grade serous ovarian cancer treatment subgroups. General study findings and limits: These tumor repertoires lack spatial information from bulk sequencing. Higher neoantigen levels went with greater TCR clonal relatedness. CDR1 and CDR2 were left unanalyzed; analyses focused on CDR3. Same-patient tumor repertoires overlapped at roughly 0.095 to 0.79; different patients barely overlapped.

The tumor samples were collected prior to definitive surgery or chemotherapy. The V gene's germline CDR1 is LNHDA and CDR2 SQIVND (reference sequence). Trimming removed 6 bases at V and 6 bases at J, with 21 bases between. The CDR3 contains 17 residues. Sequencing input: tumor tissue. This clonotype was obtained from a human donor with high-grade serous ovarian cancer. The chain employs TRBV19 and TRBJ1-6; D unclear. CDR3 nucleotide sequence: TGTGCCAGTAGACTAAGATACACAAGCAACCCTAATTCACCCCTCCACTTT. Its translation is CASRLRYTSNPNSPLHF.